What follows is one T cell receptor beta chain and its context. Its specificity is not known. These data originate in a study of Ad26.COV2.S vaccination and SARS-CoV-2 variants. Study details: Among those in the COV1001 Ad26.COV2.S trial arm was the donor.

Indicated treatment: 15 to 20 received Ad26.COV2.S at low or high dose, single or two shots; 5 received placebo; per-sample allocation not given. Samples were taken on day 63 after the first vaccine or placebo injection. Germline V gene lookup returns CDR1 MRHNA and CDR2 SNTAGT. V was clipped by 0 bases and J by 2 bases; unmatched bases: 4. There are 16 residues in the CDR3. Broader study findings: Researchers reported similar non-spike TCR breadth in vaccine and placebo recipients.

Repertoires were generated with immunoSEQ multiplex PCR, while TCRdb's copy carries only in-frame clones and drops some. The sample yields a few hundred thousand clones, roughly 80% seen once. The source of this sequence is a person between 18 and 65 years old who received the Ad26.COV2.S COVID-19 vaccine or a placebo. V is TRBV6-4 and J is TRBJ1-3; 7 bases map to TRBD1. The specimen comprised peripheral blood, sampled in a trial of Ad26.COV2.S vaccine versus placebo. CDR3 nucleotide sequence: TGTGCCAGCAGTGACTCGACAGGGAGCGCTGGAAACACCATATATTTT. Its translation: CASSDSTGSAGNTIYF.